The rows below give T cell receptor beta chains drawn from one sample of a study of T cell changes during pregnancy in multiple sclerosis. Assay: immunoSEQ multiplex PCR; the TCRdb copy retains only in-frame clones and omits some. Of fewer than 35,000 clones listed, more than 75% are singletons. The source material was CD4+ T cells from peripheral blood mononuclear cells, sampled in the second trimester of pregnancy. The receptor source for this set is a female donor in good health, enrolled as a control in a pregnancy study. Both conserved end residues are part of each CDR3. Fields, in order: clone size, J gene, D gene, CDR3 length, V gene, CDR3 DNA, CDR3 protein. D genes are given only for firm matches. Where a row states a size, it is once, few, many or the class of an expanded clone; other rows omit it.

size: .; J: TRBJ1-2; D: .; length: 15; V: TRBV7-2; DNA: TGTGCCAGCAGCTTAGAGTCCCAGGGAACTTATGGCTACACCTTC; CDR3: CASSLESQGTYGYTF
size: .; J: TRBJ2-3; D: .; length: 14; V: TRBV7-2; DNA: TGTGCCAGCAGCTTGGCGGGCCTCACAGATACGCAGTATTTT; CDR3: CASSLAGLTDTQYF
size: .; J: TRBJ2-7; D: TRBD2; length: 16; V: TRBV5-1; DNA: TGCGCCAGCAGCTCCGAACTAGCGGGAGGGTCGGAGGAGCAGTACTTC; CDR3: CASSSELAGGSEEQYF
size: .; J: TRBJ2-7; D: TRBD1; length: 13; V: TRBV11-3; DNA: TGTGCCAGCAGCTTAGCTCCAGGGGGTGAGCAGTACTTC; CDR3: CASSLAPGGEQYF
size: .; J: TRBJ1-3; D: .; length: 16; V: TRBV29-1; DNA: TGCAGCGTTCTATTACGCCCAACAGGGACAGGAAACACCATATATTTT; CDR3: CSVLLRPTGTGNTIYF
size: few; J: TRBJ1-5; D: TRBD1; length: 16; V: TRBV19; DNA: TGTGCCAGTAGTACCCTAACAGGGGTGAGCAATCAGCCCCAGCATTTT; CDR3: CASSTLTGVSNQPQHF
size: .; J: TRBJ1-3; D: TRBD1; length: 13; V: TRBV6-6; DNA: TGTGCCAGCAGTACGGACAGGGGAAACACCATATATTTT; CDR3: CASSTDRGNTIYF
size: .; J: TRBJ1-4; D: TRBD1; length: 15; V: TRBV6-1; DNA: TGTGCCAGCAGGACGACAGGGGGCGGGAATGAAAAACTGTTTTTT; CDR3: CASRTTGGGNEKLFF
size: .; J: TRBJ2-3; D: TRBD2; length: 15; V: TRBV2; DNA: TGTGCCAGCAGTCTAGCGGGGCTGAGCACAGATACGCAGTATTTT; CDR3: CASSLAGLSTDTQYF
size: .; J: TRBJ2-1; D: TRBD2; length: 17; V: TRBV27; DNA: TGTGCCAGCAGTTTATCCTTAAGGGCGGGAGGGGACAATGAGCAGTTCTTC; CDR3: CASSLSLRAGGDNEQFF
size: once; J: TRBJ2-2; D: TRBD1; length: 16; V: TRBV7-9; DNA: TGTGCCAGCAGCTTAGCGACAGGGACAGCTACCGGGGAGCTGTTTTTT; CDR3: CASSLATGTATGELFF
size: .; J: TRBJ1-5; D: .; length: 13; V: TRBV6-1; DNA: TGTGCCAGCAACGGACAGATCAATCAGCCCCAGCATTTT; CDR3: CASNGQINQPQHF
size: .; J: TRBJ1-3; D: .; length: 15; V: TRBV19; DNA: TGTGCCAGTAGTATAACGGTCCACTCTGGAAACACCATATATTTT; CDR3: CASSITVHSGNTIYF
size: .; J: TRBJ1-3; D: .; length: 16; V: TRBV2; DNA: TGTGCCAGCAGTGCGGGCAGGGCCGAATCGGGAAACACCATATATTTT; CDR3: CASSAGRAESGNTIYF
size: .; J: TRBJ2-1; D: TRBD2; length: 15; V: TRBV7-2; DNA: TGTGCCAGCAGCTTAGCGGGAGGGCCGGGGAATGAGCAGTTCTTC; CDR3: CASSLAGGPGNEQFF
size: .; J: TRBJ2-3; D: .; length: 14; V: TRBV12-5; DNA: TGTGCTAGTGGTTTGCCCGCGGGGTCAGATACGCAGTATTTT; CDR3: CASGLPAGSDTQYF
size: .; J: TRBJ2-7; D: TRBD1; length: 13; V: TRBV6-5; DNA: TGTGCCAGCAGTTACAGGGGACAGGGGGGACGGTACTTC; CDR3: CASSYRGQGGRYF
size: .; J: TRBJ1-1; D: .; length: 15; V: TRBV12-5; DNA: TGTGCTAGTGGCCTCATAGGGGCCTTGAACACTGAAGCTTTCTTT; CDR3: CASGLIGALNTEAFF
size: few; J: TRBJ1-1; D: TRBD1; length: 14; V: TRBV6-5; DNA: TGTGCCAGCAGACTGGACAGGGTGAGGATTGAAGCTTTCTTT; CDR3: CASRLDRVRIEAFF
size: .; J: TRBJ2-5; D: .; length: 14; V: TRBV7-2; DNA: TGTGCCAGCAGCTTAGGGACATCCCAAGAGACCCAGTACTTC; CDR3: CASSLGTSQETQYF
size: .; J: TRBJ2-5; D: .; length: 13; V: TRBV19; DNA: TGTGCCAGTGCCCCTGGGCACCAAGAGACCCAGTACTTC; CDR3: CASAPGHQETQYF
size: few; J: TRBJ2-1; D: .; length: 14; V: TRBV27; DNA: TGTGCCAGCAGAGCAGGGGTTACCTACAATGAGCAGTTCTTC; CDR3: CASRAGVTYNEQFF
size: .; J: TRBJ2-7; D: .; length: 14; V: TRBV15; DNA: TGTGCCACCGGCCTTGGCGGGACCTCCTACGAGCAGTACTTC; CDR3: CATGLGGTSYEQYF
size: once; J: TRBJ2-2; D: TRBD2; length: 16; V: TRBV9; DNA: TGTGCCAGCAACCCATCTAGCGGGCCTAACACCGGGGAGCTGTTTTTT; CDR3: CASNPSSGPNTGELFF
size: .; J: TRBJ1-5; D: .; length: 15; V: TRBV5-1; DNA: TGCGCCAGCAGCTTGGACGGGTATAGCAATCAGCCCCAGCATTTT; CDR3: CASSLDGYSNQPQHF
size: .; J: TRBJ2-1; D: TRBD1; length: 15; V: TRBV7-9; DNA: TGTGCCAGCAGCATCACGGGACAGGAGAACAATGAGCAGTTCTTC; CDR3: CASSITGQENNEQFF
size: .; J: TRBJ1-2; D: TRBD1; length: 16; V: TRBV5-1; DNA: TGCGCCAGCAGTTCGCCCGCGGACAGGAATTCCTATGGCTACACCTTC; CDR3: CASSSPADRNSYGYTF
size: .; J: TRBJ2-1; D: TRBD2; length: 16; V: TRBV7-9; DNA: TGTGCCAGCAGCTCGACTAGCGGGATGGGCCACAATGAGCAGTTCTTC; CDR3: CASSSTSGMGHNEQFF
size: .; J: TRBJ2-1; D: TRBD2; length: 14; V: TRBV29-1; DNA: TGCAGCGTGGGTCTTGGCGGGAGTTACAATGAGCAGTTCTTC; CDR3: CSVGLGGSYNEQFF
size: few; J: TRBJ2-7; D: .; length: 16; V: TRBV28; DNA: TGTGCCAGCAGTTTTTCCCATCTGGCGGGTAGCTACGAGCAGTACTTC; CDR3: CASSFSHLAGSYEQYF
size: .; J: TRBJ2-3; D: .; length: 13; V: TRBV7-2; DNA: TGTGCCAGCAGCTTGGACACCACAGATACGCAGTATTTT; CDR3: CASSLDTTDTQYF
size: few; J: TRBJ2-4; D: .; length: 15; V: TRBV5-8; DNA: TGTGCCAGCAGCACCGGACTCCTAGCCAAAAACATTCAGTACTTC; CDR3: CASSTGLLAKNIQYF
size: .; J: TRBJ2-5; D: TRBD1; length: 14; V: TRBV7-2; DNA: TGTGCCAGCAGCCCCGGGACCAGGGGGGAGACCCAGTACTTC; CDR3: CASSPGTRGETQYF
size: .; J: TRBJ2-1; D: .; length: 17; V: TRBV6-4; DNA: TGTGCCAGCAGTGACTCGAGTGGAGGAGGGGAGGGGGGCATAATGTTCTTC; CDR3: CASSDSSGGGEGGIMFF
size: .; J: TRBJ1-1; D: .; length: 15; V: TRBV27; DNA: TGTGCCAGCAGGCACAACAGCGGGTCGGGGACTGAAGCTTTCTTT; CDR3: CASRHNSGSGTEAFF
size: .; J: TRBJ1-5; D: .; length: 13; V: TRBV7-2; DNA: TGTGCCAGCAGCTTAGTCAGCGATCAGCCCCAGCATTTT; CDR3: CASSLVSDQPQHF
size: few; J: TRBJ1-2; D: .; length: 12; V: TRBV7-9; DNA: TGTGCCAGCAGCCCAGGTCTGATGGGCTACACCTTC; CDR3: CASSPGLMGYTF
size: .; J: TRBJ1-1; D: .; length: 12; V: TRBV29-1; DNA: TGCAGCTCTGAAGGGGAGGGCACTGAAGCTTTCTTT; CDR3: CSSEGEGTEAFF
size: .; J: TRBJ2-7; D: TRBD2; length: 14; V: TRBV7-2; DNA: TGTGCCAGCAGCCCCCGAGCGGGGCCCTACGAGCAGTACTTC; CDR3: CASSPRAGPYEQYF
size: .; J: TRBJ1-5; D: .; length: 15; V: TRBV7-2; DNA: TGTGCCAGCAGCTTAGGGGGGGTTAGCGGTCAGCCCCAGCATTTT; CDR3: CASSLGGVSGQPQHF
size: .; J: TRBJ2-5; D: TRBD2; length: 15; V: TRBV9; DNA: TGTGCCAGCAGCGTACAGCGGGGGGCAGGAGAGACCCAGTACTTC; CDR3: CASSVQRGAGETQYF
size: .; J: TRBJ1-1; D: .; length: 14; V: TRBV27; DNA: TGTGCCAGCAGTTTATCTACAGGGAGCACTGAAGCTTTCTTT; CDR3: CASSLSTGSTEAFF
size: once; J: TRBJ2-3; D: .; length: 11; V: TRBV20-1; DNA: TGCAGTGCTAGTACTCCAGATACGCAGTATTTT; CDR3: CSASTPDTQYF
size: once; J: TRBJ2-7; D: TRBD2; length: 17; V: TRBV9; DNA: TGTGCCAGCAGCGCATCCCTGCATGGACTAGCGGGAGACGAGCAGTACTTC; CDR3: CASSASLHGLAGDEQYF
size: .; J: TRBJ2-3; D: TRBD1; length: 13; V: TRBV27; DNA: TGTGCCAGCAGTTTCCAGGGGGCACATACGCAGTATTTT; CDR3: CASSFQGAHTQYF